This paragraph covers one T cell receptor beta chain sequence. This clonotype was detected only a few times. The specificity of this receptor is unknown. The input lacks base qualities; no much larger clone sits a single base away. The CDR3 holds 13 amino acids from the cysteine to the phenylalanine. Here the CDR3 DNA is all that survives: 39 bases in frame from base 1. The V end loses 4 bases and the J end loses 2 bases, and a stretch of 9 bases separates them. The germline V gene specifies SGHVS as CDR1 and FNYEAQ as CDR2. The sample is drawn from a study of human T cells and chemical hapten exposure (dated by TCRdb to about 2021). Concerning the study at large: For sensitization, 2% DPC in acetone was applied to a roughly 2 cm by roughly 2 cm area of upper inner arm skin. Throughout the study period of 20 to 25 weeks, patients also received therapeutic DPC doses to the scalp every week. Patch testing was performed on the upper back with Finn chambers containing 0.01% DPC, and the patch tests were scored after 6 days according to International Contact Dermatitis Research Group standards. The mostly female patient cohort included alopecia areata with under or over 50% scalp involvement, alopecia totalis and alopecia universalis. Libraries were combined into a pool for sequencing, and differences in TCR yield between samples came mainly from small differences in library volumes within the pool. In alopecia patients, the study followed how the peripheral blood TCR repertoire changed in vivo over primary and secondary sensitization to diphenylcyclopropenone (DPC), a hapten. Blood was sampled from patients pre-sensitization (week 0) and at 2, 6 and about 24 weeks after DPC sensitization. Blood for TCR sequencing was provided by twenty-nine alopecia patients at one to four time points (pre-sensitization, 2, 6 and 24 weeks).

The research as a whole found: After repeated subsampling, changes were observed in the strength of the expansion versus patch-test correlation and in the threshold at which the correlation became significant. Significantly more large CDR3 similarity clusters were formed by expanded TCRs than by pre-sensitization or healthy control sets, consistent with antigen-driven responses. Because every patient had alopecia, a presumed autoimmune disease, the patients' immune response might differ from that of healthy individuals. The number of TCRs above 1 in 1000 frequency did not change with DPC sensitization; there was no evidence of global repertoire structure alterations. Patch test score was positively correlated with the number of PT1 expanded TCRs, with significance at thresholds 8, 16 and 32 but not at 4.

To prepare the library, RACE was applied. Sequencing used a NextSeq 500. Library preparation attached unique molecular identifiers to individual cDNA molecules for quantitative, reproducible TCR counting. Both TCR alpha and TCR beta chains were sequenced from each blood RNA sample. Processing in the source paper ran as follows. A median of roughly 100,000 TCRs per sample was observed, with a range of about 20,000 to 690,600. The Decombinator software suite was used to annotate V, J and CDR3 in the TCR reads. For PS versus PT1 abundance plots, all samples were subsampled to the same number of TCRs (28,000). Expanded TCRs were defined as absent before sensitization and observed at least eight times at the 2-week time point. TCRdb ran its own pipeline on the public reads, namely fastp trimming at Q25 and MiXCR clone calling, and kept in-frame beta chains. Entries that share a CDR3 protein sequence are merged under the most common genes and DNA. TCRdb, not the authors, supplied the V and J calls. A total of roughly 53,000 distinct CDR3 sequences appear in this sample, 9.9% of them only once. 16% of the sample is in the top ten clones.

The sample's time point label, decoded: patch test 3, about 24 weeks after DPC sensitization. According to the study, the label for this sample's treatment or condition signals: therapeutic diphenylcyclopropenone sensitization with weekly scalp DPC. At each patch-test visit, blood was drawn before the patch test was applied. Patients were eligible if aged 18 to 70, diagnosed with alopecia and judged suitable for DPC therapy, and pregnant patients were excluded. Total RNA was extracted from unfractionated whole blood collected in Tempus Blood RNA tubes. The chain is made from TRBV7-6 and TRBJ2-7, with TRBD1 perhaps the D gene, on 5 matching bases. This material consisted of whole blood, taken in connection with sensitization to the hapten diphenylcyclopropenone (DPC). The source of this sequence is a woman aged 35 to 49 with alopecia areata. Some clones in this sample may be carry-over from other donors' samples. The encoded CDR3 is CASSWGRTYEQYF. The nucleotide sequence reads as follows: TGTGCCAGCAGCTGGGGCAGGACCTACGAGCAGTACTTC.